These T cell receptor beta chains were read from a single sample in a study of T cells in Graves' hyperthyroidism and ophthalmopathy. One entry per CDR3 protein, called by TCRdb with MiXCR from the multiplex PCR reads. The sample has about 400,000 distinct CDR3 sequences, roughly 15% seen once; the top ten hold under 15%. Sequenced: blood. The receptor source for this set is a man between 18 and 29 years old with Graves' ophthalmopathy. Both conserved end residues are part of each CDR3. Fields, in order: V gene, clone size, J gene, D gene, CDR3 DNA, CDR3 protein. D genes are given only for firm matches. Clone size is stated in some rows and not others, as once, few, many or a class when expanded.

TRBV24-1	many	TRBJ1-1	-	TGTGCCACCAGTGATCATCTAGGGGAGAAAGGTTTCTTT	CATSDHLGEKGFF
TRBV7-9	few	TRBJ2-7	-	TGTGCCAGCAGCTTATTTGTAGGGCCCTACGAGCAGTACTTC	CASSLFVGPYEQYF
TRBV20-1	-	TRBJ2-5	TRBD2	TGCAGTGCTACTCAGCGGGATACCCGTCGTCAGTACTTC	CSATQRDTRRQYF
TRBV11-2	many	TRBJ1-2	-	TGTGCCAGCAGCTTAGGTCGTGGGTATAATGGCTACACCTTC	CASSLGRGYNGYTF
TRBV6-1	many	TRBJ1-4	-	TGTGCCAGCAGTTCCTGGGTAGGGGGGAATGAAAAACTGTTTTTT	CASSSWVGGNEKLFF
TRBV19	-	TRBJ2-3	-	TGTGCCAGTACCCTGGACAGCTTCACAGATACGCAGTATTTT	CASTLDSFTDTQYF
TRBV7-2	-	TRBJ1-1	-	TGTGCCAGCAGCTCAAGTAGGGCCACTGAAGCTTTCTTT	CASSSSRATEAFF
TRBV5-1	many	TRBJ2-3	-	TGCGCCAGCAGCGATGGGGGATCCACAGATACGCAGTATTTT	CASSDGGSTDTQYF
TRBV9	-	TRBJ2-5	TRBD1	TGTGCCAGCAGCGTAGGGGACAGGGTTATAGAGACCCAGTACTTC	CASSVGDRVIETQYF
TRBV6-1	many	TRBJ1-5	TRBD1	TGTGCCAGCAGTGCGGACAGGGACGATAGCAATCAGCCCCAGCATTTT	CASSADRDDSNQPQHF
TRBV2	many	TRBJ2-7	TRBD1	TGTGCCAGCAATCGGGACAGCGCTACCGAGCAGTACTTC	CASNRDSATEQYF
TRBV5-1	once	TRBJ1-1	-	TGCGCCAGCAGCGGACAGAGGAACACTGAAGCTTTCTTT	CASSGQRNTEAFF
TRBV29-1	-	TRBJ2-2	-	TGCAGCGTTGCCAGGGCGTCAGGGCGAGGAACCGGGGAGCTGTTTTTT	CSVARASGRGTGELFF
TRBV29-1	-	TRBJ2-2	TRBD1	TGCAGCCTCCGACAGGGGGGCACCGGGGAGCTGTTTTTT	CSLRQGGTGELFF
TRBV30	few	TRBJ2-3	-	TGTGCCTGGAGTGTTAAGACAGATACGCAGTATTTT	CAWSVKTDTQYF
TRBV6-1	-	TRBJ2-3	-	TGTGCCAGCAGGTACGGAAGCACAGATACGCAGTATTTT	CASRYGSTDTQYF
TRBV6-1	many	TRBJ2-5	-	TGTGCCAGCAGTTCACAGGGAGATCAGACCCAGTACTTC	CASSSQGDQTQYF
TRBV20-1	many	TRBJ2-7	TRBD1	TGCAGTGCCCGGACAGGGCGAGAGCAGTACTTC	CSARTGREQYF
TRBV18	-	TRBJ2-1	-	TGTGCCAGCTCACCACCGTCCCAGGCCAATGAGCAGTTCTTC	CASSPPSQANEQFF
TRBV6-1	many	TRBJ2-1	TRBD2	TGTGCCAGCAGTGAAGAGGCGGGGGGCTCCTTCAATGAGCAGTTCTTC	CASSEEAGGSFNEQFF
TRBV9	few	TRBJ1-1	-	TGTGCCAGCAGCGTAGTAGGAGGCCTGAACACTGAAGCTTTCTTT	CASSVVGGLNTEAFF
TRBV27	-	TRBJ1-2	TRBD1	TGTGCCAGCAGATTCACCGGGACAGGGGGCGACGGGATCTATGGCTACACCTTC	CASRFTGTGGDGIYGYTF
TRBV12-3/TRBV12-4	many	TRBJ1-2	-	TGTGCCAGCTCTAATATTAGGGAATCTGGCTACACCTTC	CASSNIRESGYTF